This T cell receptor (beta chain) was sequenced for a study of T cells in Graves' hyperthyroidism and ophthalmopathy. Many counts were recorded for this clonotype. TCR beta CDR3 regions were amplified from RNA transcripts. HTBI primers were used for first-round RT-PCR of the TCR CDR3. TCRdb re-derived calls from the multiplex PCR reads in MiXCR, one entry per CDR3 protein. Of around 720,000 distinct CDR3 sequences listed, roughly a third are singletons. V lost 7 bases and J lost 8, with 12 bases in between. The CDR3 is 13 amino acids. PBMCs stemmed from approximately 9.1 ml fresh peripheral blood. This sequence originates from a middle-aged woman with Graves' hyperthyroidism. The chain recombines TRBV12-3 or TRBV12-4 with TRBJ1-6, with unresolved D. The specimen was blood. The CDR3 coding sequence is TGTGCCAGCACCCGGCCCGATGATTCACCCCTCCACTTT. It is translated as CASTRPDDSPLHF.